Sequencing of this T cell receptor beta chain was carried out in a study of blood T cell repertoires in COVID-19. Study background: The origin of the acute and convalescent COVID-19 samples was the United States, Italy and Spain. T cells, B-cell-depleted T cells, or PBMCs supplied cDNA or gDNA.

Original methodology: Scientists estimated how many nucleated cells there were by amplifying reference gene primers. Profiled with immunoSEQ multiplex PCR; TCRdb holds only in-frame clones, not every one. D and trimming come from the DNA, and the V and J calls and clone size come from that table. Among fewer than 500,000 clones listed, 75% to 90% were seen once. Participants, 18 to 89 years old, spanned about two dozen US areas. V was clipped by 5 bases and J by 4 bases; unmatched bases: 8. The CDR3 is 16 residues long. The germline V gene has CDR1 MNHEY and CDR2 SMNVEV (reference sequence). V usage is TRBV27 and J usage is TRBJ2-7; TRBD2 agrees at 13 bases. Sequencing was carried out using PBMCs or T cells enriched from blood (not recorded which). The origin of this receptor is a man in his thirties or forties who had recovered from COVID-19. In DNA form, the CDR3 reads TGTGCCAGCAGTCCAAGGACTAGCGGGAGATCTTACGAGCAGTACTTC. Translation gives CASSPRTSGRSYEQYF.